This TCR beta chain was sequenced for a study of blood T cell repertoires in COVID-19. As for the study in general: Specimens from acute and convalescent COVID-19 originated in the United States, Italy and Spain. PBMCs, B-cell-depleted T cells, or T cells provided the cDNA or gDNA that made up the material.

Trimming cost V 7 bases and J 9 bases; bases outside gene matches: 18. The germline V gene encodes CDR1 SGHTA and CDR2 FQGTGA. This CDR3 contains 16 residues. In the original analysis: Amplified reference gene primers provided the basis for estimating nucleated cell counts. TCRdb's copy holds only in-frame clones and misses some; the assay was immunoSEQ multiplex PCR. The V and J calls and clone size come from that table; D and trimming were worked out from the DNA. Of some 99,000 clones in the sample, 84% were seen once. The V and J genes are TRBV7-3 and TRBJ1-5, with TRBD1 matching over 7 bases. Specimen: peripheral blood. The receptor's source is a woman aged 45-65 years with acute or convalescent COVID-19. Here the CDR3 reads CASTPRTGTESRPQHF. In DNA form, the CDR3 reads TGTGCCAGCACCCCCCGGACCGGGACAGAGTCTCGGCCCCAGCATTTT.